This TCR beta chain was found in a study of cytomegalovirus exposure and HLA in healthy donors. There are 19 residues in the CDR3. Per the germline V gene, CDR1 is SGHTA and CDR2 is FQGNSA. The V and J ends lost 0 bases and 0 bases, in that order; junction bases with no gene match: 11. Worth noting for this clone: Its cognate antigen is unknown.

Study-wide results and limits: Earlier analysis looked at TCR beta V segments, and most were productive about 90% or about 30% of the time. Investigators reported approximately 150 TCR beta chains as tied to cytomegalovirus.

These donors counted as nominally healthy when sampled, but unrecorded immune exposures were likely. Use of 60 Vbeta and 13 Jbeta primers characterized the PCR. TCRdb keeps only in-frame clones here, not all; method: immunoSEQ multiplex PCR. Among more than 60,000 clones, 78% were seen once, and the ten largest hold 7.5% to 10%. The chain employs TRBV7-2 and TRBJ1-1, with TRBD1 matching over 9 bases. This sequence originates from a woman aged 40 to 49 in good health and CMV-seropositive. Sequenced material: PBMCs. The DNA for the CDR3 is TGTGCCAGCAGCTTAGCCCCCCTCAAACAGGGGGCTATGAACACTGAAGCTTTCTTT. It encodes CASSLAPLKQGAMNTEAFF.